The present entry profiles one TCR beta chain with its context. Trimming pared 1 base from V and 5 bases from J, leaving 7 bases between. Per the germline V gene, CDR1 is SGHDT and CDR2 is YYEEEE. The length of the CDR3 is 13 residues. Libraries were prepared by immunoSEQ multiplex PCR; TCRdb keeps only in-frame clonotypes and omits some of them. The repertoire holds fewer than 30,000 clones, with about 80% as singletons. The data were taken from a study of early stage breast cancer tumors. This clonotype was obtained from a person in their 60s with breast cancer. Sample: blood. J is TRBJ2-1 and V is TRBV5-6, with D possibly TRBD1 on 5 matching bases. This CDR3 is CASSLTGNNEQFF. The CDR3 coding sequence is TGTGCCAGCAGCTTGACAGGCAACAATGAGCAGTTCTTC.